The sample holds many counts of the clone carrying this T cell receptor beta chain. The antigen remains undetermined. The data stem from a study of molecular identifiers for immune sequencing clone quantification. Study-wide results and caveats: Single-cell amounts of spiked Jurkat TCR RNA were reportedly detectable among about 960,000 naive cells. Clones above 20 RNA copies contained over 99% of effector molecules but under 1% of naive ones.

The germline V gene encodes CDR1 SGDLS and CDR2 YYNGEE. The V gene lost 5 bases and the J gene lost 5 bases, with 17 bases spanning the gap. The CDR3 has 14 residues. TCRdb called the PCR reads again in MiXCR, with one record for every CDR3 protein. The table records fewer than 25,000 distinct CDR3 sequences, under 25% of them present only once. The sample comprised naive CD8+ T cells from blood, with Jurkat cell RNA spiked in. Stated subset: FACS-sorted CD8+CD4-CCR7+CD45RA+ naive T cells. The TCR sequence derives from a human donor in good health. Some libraries in this study had Jurkat cell RNA spiked in. The V call is TRBV9, the J call TRBJ2-7, with TRBD1 as a possible D gene (6 bases). The CDR3 DNA reads TGTGCCAGCAGTGCAGTGGGGGCTCGCGACGAGCAGTACTTC. It encodes CASSAVGARDEQYF.